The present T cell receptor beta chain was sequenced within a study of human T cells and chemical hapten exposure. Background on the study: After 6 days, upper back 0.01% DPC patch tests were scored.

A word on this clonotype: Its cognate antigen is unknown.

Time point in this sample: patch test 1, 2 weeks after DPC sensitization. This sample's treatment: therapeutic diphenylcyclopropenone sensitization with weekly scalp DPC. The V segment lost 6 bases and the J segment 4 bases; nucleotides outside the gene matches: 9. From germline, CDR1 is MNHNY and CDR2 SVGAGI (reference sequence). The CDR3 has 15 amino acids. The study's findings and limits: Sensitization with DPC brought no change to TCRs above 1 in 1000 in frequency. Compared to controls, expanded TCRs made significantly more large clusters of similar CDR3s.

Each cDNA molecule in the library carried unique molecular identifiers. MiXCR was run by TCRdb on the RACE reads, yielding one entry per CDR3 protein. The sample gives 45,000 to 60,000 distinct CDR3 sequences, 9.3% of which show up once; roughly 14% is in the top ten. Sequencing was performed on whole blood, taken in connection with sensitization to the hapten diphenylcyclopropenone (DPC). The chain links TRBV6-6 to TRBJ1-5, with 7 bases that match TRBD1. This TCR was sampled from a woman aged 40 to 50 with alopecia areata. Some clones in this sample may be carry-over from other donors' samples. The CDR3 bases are TGTGCCAGCAGACCACTCGACAGGGCGAATCAGCCCCAGCATTTT. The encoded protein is CASRPLDRANQPQHF.